This is a list of T cell receptor beta chains from one sample in a study of T-cell memory formation after mild COVID-19. MiXCR, applied by TCRdb to the 5' RACE reads, yields one record per CDR3 protein. The table shows about 410,000 distinct CDR3 sequences, with less than 25% occurring only once. Sequencing was carried out using PBMCs or a T cell subset sorted from them (not recorded which). These receptors originate from an adult woman who had mild COVID-19 (a few samples of this study predate the infection). Cell type and time point are not known. Both conserved end residues are part of each CDR3. D genes are given only for firm matches. Part of the rows lack a size; the others show once, few, many or a class for expanded clones.

cdr3_aa: CASSRRGTYQPQHF
cdr3_nt: TGTGCCAGCAGCCGCCGGGGGACCTATCAGCCCCAGCATTTT
d_call: NA
clone_size: NA
j_call: TRBJ1-5
v_call: TRBV7-2

cdr3_aa: CASSYGVFGSSYNEQFF
cdr3_nt: TGTGCCAGCAGTTACGGGGTTTTCGGGAGCTCCTACAATGAGCAGTTCTTC
d_call: NA
clone_size: NA
j_call: TRBJ2-1
v_call: TRBV6-5

cdr3_aa: CASAPQGTHQPQHF
cdr3_nt: TGTGCCAGCGCCCCCCAGGGAACCCATCAGCCCCAGCATTTT
d_call: NA
clone_size: NA
j_call: TRBJ1-5
v_call: TRBV7-2

cdr3_aa: CSARTSGPYQETQYF
cdr3_nt: TGCAGTGCTAGGACTAGCGGCCCGTACCAAGAGACCCAGTACTTC
d_call: TRBD2
clone_size: few
j_call: TRBJ2-5
v_call: TRBV20-1

cdr3_aa: CASSPPGRGELFF
cdr3_nt: TGTGCCAGCAGCCCCCCAGGCCGGGGGGAGCTGTTTTTT
d_call: NA
clone_size: few
j_call: TRBJ2-2
v_call: TRBV12-3/TRBV12-4

cdr3_aa: CASSLDPLTGGERYF
cdr3_nt: TGTGCCAGCAGCTTAGATCCCCTTACCGGGGGGGAAAGGTACTTC
d_call: TRBD2
clone_size: NA
j_call: TRBJ2-7
v_call: TRBV7-2

cdr3_aa: CASSYLAGGLGTDTQYF
cdr3_nt: TGTGCCAGCAGTTACCTGGCAGGGGGCCTCGGCACAGATACGCAGTATTTT
d_call: TRBD1
clone_size: NA
j_call: TRBJ2-3
v_call: TRBV6-6

cdr3_aa: CASRRREQVDTQYF
cdr3_nt: TGTGCCAGCAGGAGGCGGGAGCAGGTAGATACGCAGTATTTT
d_call: TRBD2
clone_size: few
j_call: TRBJ2-3
v_call: TRBV7-9

cdr3_aa: CASSLEVVGVPEAFF
cdr3_nt: TGTGCCAGCAGCTTAGAGGTTGTTGGCGTCCCTGAAGCTTTCTTT
d_call: NA
clone_size: NA
j_call: TRBJ1-1
v_call: TRBV11-1

cdr3_aa: CASSQGFGTGRQPQHF
cdr3_nt: TGTGCCAGCAGCCAAGGATTCGGGACAGGGCGTCAGCCCCAGCATTTT
d_call: TRBD1
clone_size: NA
j_call: TRBJ1-5
v_call: TRBV3-1

cdr3_aa: CASSPSAGVVNEQFF
cdr3_nt: TGTGCCAGCAGTCCATCAGCGGGAGTGGTCAATGAGCAGTTCTTC
d_call: TRBD2
clone_size: NA
j_call: TRBJ2-1
v_call: TRBV12-3/TRBV12-4

cdr3_aa: CASSYRAGQPQHF
cdr3_nt: TGTGCCAGCAGTTACAGGGCTGGTCAGCCCCAGCATTTT
d_call: NA
clone_size: NA
j_call: TRBJ1-5
v_call: TRBV6-2/TRBV6-3

cdr3_aa: CATSRLAGVFYEQYF
cdr3_nt: TGTGCCACCAGCAGACTAGCGGGAGTCTTCTACGAGCAGTACTTC
d_call: TRBD2
clone_size: few
j_call: TRBJ2-7
v_call: TRBV15

cdr3_aa: CASSPETPGELFF
cdr3_nt: TGTGCCAGCAGCCCCGAAACTCCCGGGGAGCTGTTTTTT
d_call: NA
clone_size: few
j_call: TRBJ2-2
v_call: TRBV5-5

cdr3_aa: CASSLSTLRATEAFF
cdr3_nt: TGTGCCAGCAGTTTATCGACTCTTCGGGCCACTGAAGCTTTCTTT
d_call: NA
clone_size: NA
j_call: TRBJ1-1
v_call: TRBV27

cdr3_aa: CASSPTGGHGYTF
cdr3_nt: TGTGCCAGCAGTCCCACAGGGGGCCATGGCTACACCTTC
d_call: TRBD1
clone_size: NA
j_call: TRBJ1-2
v_call: TRBV9

cdr3_aa: CASSEATGFGYTF
cdr3_nt: TGCGCCAGCAGCGAAGCGACAGGGTTTGGCTACACCTTC
d_call: TRBD1
clone_size: NA
j_call: TRBJ1-2
v_call: TRBV5-1

cdr3_aa: CASTDLQGSYNEQFF
cdr3_nt: TGTGCCAGTACCGACCTACAGGGGTCCTACAATGAGCAGTTCTTC
d_call: TRBD1
clone_size: NA
j_call: TRBJ2-1
v_call: TRBV7-6

cdr3_aa: CASSPTADNEQFF
cdr3_nt: TGTGCCAGCAGCCCAACGGCGGACAATGAGCAGTTCTTC
d_call: NA
clone_size: NA
j_call: TRBJ2-1
v_call: TRBV7-3

cdr3_aa: CASSFEGASGYTF
cdr3_nt: TGTGCCAGCAGTTTTGAAGGGGCTTCTGGCTACACCTTC
d_call: NA
clone_size: few
j_call: TRBJ1-2
v_call: TRBV12-3/TRBV12-4

cdr3_aa: CASSLVGGMNTEAFF
cdr3_nt: TGTGCCAGCAGCTTAGTGGGGGGGATGAACACTGAAGCTTTCTTT
d_call: NA
clone_size: few
j_call: TRBJ1-1
v_call: TRBV7-9